This record concerns one T cell receptor beta chain sequence. This clonotype was detected many times. What this receptor recognizes is not known. No much larger clone is present one base from it, and per-base qualities are unavailable. Graves' hyperthyroidism was defined as stable when no progression to ophthalmopathy occurred over 18 months of follow-up. The hyperthyroidism patients were between 18 and 65 years old and newly diagnosed, with a disease duration of less than 2 months. Exclusion was applied to patients with uncontrolled infections, other autoimmune diseases, pregnancy or lactation. Clinical symptoms, serum thyroxine and TRAb, thyroid ultrasound, and orbital computed tomography formed the basis for the diagnoses. Ficoll-Paque density gradient centrifugation was used to isolate PBMCs from 8 to 10 ml of fresh peripheral blood. Total RNA was extracted with Trizol reagent, and quality was checked on an Agilent 2100 Bioanalyzer.

The source of the sample is a study of T cells in Graves' hyperthyroidism and ophthalmopathy (dated by TCRdb to the late 2010s). For the study in its entirety: Peripheral blood was collected at initial diagnosis, before any treatment. To identify TCR V-J signatures that set the groups apart, the researchers used a discovery cohort of 100 patients, made up of about 44 with Graves' ophthalmopathy and some 56 with stable Graves' hyperthyroidism. TCR Vbeta CDR3 sequencing of 130 to 150 peripheral blood samples (over 40 ophthalmopathy, around 80 hyperthyroidism and around 17 progressor patients) is reported in the paper. After sampling, hyperthyroidism patients received methimazole starting at 30 mg daily, and ophthalmopathy patients received high-dose intravenous methylprednisolone. Whether ophthalmopathy could be predicted prospectively was tested in an independent validation cohort made up of about 18 hyperthyroidism patients plus 17 patients who later progressed to ophthalmopathy. Thyroid tissue and blood T-cell repertoires from six Graves' hyperthyroidism patients were also compared in the study. The 100 discovery patients were randomly split 7:3 into training and test sets. Study-wide conclusions, independent of this receptor: A model built on a 13 V-J signature distinguished ophthalmopathy from stable hyperthyroidism, reaching around 88% sensitivity and about 81% specificity in cross-validation and 80%/75% in testing. Sample size was not statistically predetermined, and investigators were not blinded to group allocation. In validation, the model predicted progression to ophthalmopathy with 55% to 71% sensitivity and approximately 72% specificity, a median of 6.5 months before onset. Most expanded thyroid clonotypes (frequency above 0.001) were also found in blood, which suggests that blood repertoires may mirror thyroid immune responses.

The TCR beta CDR3 regions were amplified from RNA transcripts. For the first round of RT-PCR on the TCR CDR3, the HTBI primer set was used together with the Qiagen OneStep RT-PCR kit. A second multiplex PCR round built the libraries, followed by size selection and purification. Paired-end sequencing of the libraries was performed with 100 bp reads on an Illumina HiSeq2000. The paper's processing steps were these. SOAPnuke was used to process the raw data, removing reads that contained adapters or uncalled bases, had a mean Phred below 15, or lacked an exact match to the constant primer or identifier. COPE v1.2.5 was used to merge the high-quality paired reads, and each unique nucleotide sequence was defined as a clonotype. MiTCR v1.1 was used to align the clonotypes against IMGT TRBV, TRBD and TRBJ reference segments. The analysis included only V-J combinations with a frequency above 0.0001, which together covered 99% to 99.2% of the repertoires. The TCS score was defined as the ratio of F50 (clonal expansion) to E x V (chaos), calculated using BLOSUM62-based TCRdist between CDR3 peptides within each V-J. Welch's t-statistics and random forest reduced just over 500 V-J features to fewer than 15, which were used in a naive Bayes classifier (R e1071). Using fastp trimming at Q25 and MiXCR clonotype assembly, TCRdb reanalyzed the public sequencing data and kept in-frame beta chains. Rows with one shared CDR3 protein collapse into an entry with the most common genes and DNA. The V and J calls and clone size come from TCRdb's table, not from the authors' own analysis. For this sample there are about 320,000 distinct CDR3 sequences; over 15% appear just once. Around 34% of the sample belongs to the ten largest clones.

V is pared back by 3 bases and J by 5 bases, with 12 bases lying between the germline termini. The germline V gene supplies CDR1 MGHRA and CDR2 YSYEKL. Taken from cysteine to phenylalanine, the CDR3 has 14 residues. The only DNA kept is the CDR3, 42 bases in frame from the first base. The TCR comes from a young man with Graves' hyperthyroidism. The chain is made from TRBV4-1 and TRBJ2-3, with TRBD2 perhaps the D gene, on 6 matching bases. Material: blood. CDR3 reads: CASSQEGRGDTQYF. Read as DNA, the sequence is TGCGCCAGCAGCCAGGAGGGCCGCGGAGATACGCAGTATTTT.